The next 8 T cell receptor beta chains were all read from a single sample in a study of shared clonotypes between healthy human individuals. Sequencing was performed with immunoSEQ multiplex PCR; in TCRdb, only in-frame clones are kept and a portion is missing. The table includes 330,000 or so clones, around 67% detected once. Sequencing was performed on memory CD4+ T cells sorted from blood. Subset reported: CD45RA-negative fraction. These receptors came from a man aged 25-45 years in good health.

The chain employs TRBV30 and TRBJ2-7; D is undetermined. Germline-derived CDR1 and CDR2 are GTSNPN and SVGIG (reference sequence). V lost 1 base and J lost 3, with 10 bases in between. There are 13 residues in the CDR3. The CDR3 protein is CAWSEQAGYEQYF. CDR3 in DNA: TGTGCCTGGAGTGAGCAGGCCGGCTACGAGCAGTACTTC.

The chain has TRBV6-5 and TRBJ2-5, with D possibly being TRBD1 or TRBD2 (6 bases each). The V gene lost 2 bases and the J gene lost 5 bases, with 12 bases spanning the gap. This CDR3 is built from 14 residues. Germline V gene sequence: CDR1 MNHEY, CDR2 SVGAGI. CDR3 amino acids: CASSYRGLGETQYF. CDR3 nucleotides: TGTGCCAGCAGTTACCGGGGGCTGGGGGAGACCCAGTACTTC.

This clone has more than one count but fewer than ten. This sample includes further DNA sequences coding for the same CDR3. The chain has TRBV5-1 and TRBJ2-1, with a possible D match to TRBD1 (6 bases). The CDR3 has 13 residues. The germline gives CDR1 SGHRS, CDR2 YFSETQ. The V gene lost 4 bases and the J gene lost 5 bases, with 10 bases spanning the gap. CDR3 residues: CASSLGDNNEQFF. CDR3 sequence (DNA): TGCGCCAGCAGCCTCGGGGACAACAATGAGCAGTTCTTC.

V and J are TRBV29-1 and TRBJ2-3; weak D call: TRBD2 (5 bases). V gave up 7 bases and J gave up 4 bases, with 18 bases separating them. CDR3 size: 14 residues. The V gene's germline CDR1 is SQVTM and CDR2 ANQGSEA. The CDR3, as DNA: TGCAGCGCGAACTATCTAGGGCGGGCAGATACGCAGTATTTT. Translated: CSANYLGRADTQYF.

The V call is TRBV7-9, the J call TRBJ1-2; D gene uncertain. The CDR3 is 17 amino acids. Germline values: CDR1 SEHNR, CDR2 FQNEAQ (reference sequence). V was trimmed by 0 bases and J by 2 bases, leaving 16 bases between them. The CDR3 region is CASSLAPSVGMNYGYTF. Written as DNA, the CDR3 is TGTGCCAGCAGCTTAGCCCCTAGTGTAGGAATGAACTATGGCTACACCTTC. Together with reference TRBV7-9 and TRBJ1-2, the CDR3 gives the full variable domain: DTGVSQNPRHKITKRGQNVTFRCDPISEHNRLYWYRQTLGQGPEFLTYFQNEAQLEKSRLLSDRFSAERPKGSFSTLEIQRTEQGDSAMYLCASSLAPSVGMNYGYTFGSGTRLTVV.

This chain connects TRBV9 to TRBJ1-2; TRBD1 is a possible D gene (6 bases). The CDR3 has 15 amino acids. The V end lost 0 bases, the J end lost 3 bases, and 12 bases lay between the germline ends. From germline, CDR1 is SGDLS and CDR2 YYNGEE. The DNA of the CDR3 is TGTGCCAGCAGCGTAGATGGGGGCTACTACTATGGCTACACCTTC. As protein: CASSVDGGYYYGYTF.

This clone was recorded a few times. The chain uses TRBV5-1 and TRBJ2-5; D unclear. The CDR3 runs 12 residues. Germline lookup yields CDR1 SGHRS and CDR2 YFSETQ. Trimming removed 0 bases from V and 5 bases from J, with 5 bases in between. The CDR3 here is CASSLAMETQYF. The CDR3 bases are TGCGCCAGCAGCTTGGCTATGGAGACCCAGTACTTC. Supplemented by reference TRBV5-1 and TRBJ2-5, the full variable domain reads KAGVTQTPRYLIKTRGQQVTLSCSPISGHRSVSWYQQTPGQGLQFLFEYFSETQRNKGNFPGRFSGRQFSNSRSEMNVSTLELGDSALYLCASSLAMETQYFGPGTRLLVL.

The gene calls are TRBV7-9 and TRBJ1-1; TRBD1 might be the D (5 bases). Germline assignment: CDR1 SEHNR and CDR2 FQNEAQ (reference sequence). The CDR3 has 14 residues. The V gene lost 1 base and the J gene lost 8 bases, with 14 bases spanning the gap. In DNA, the CDR3 is TGTGCCAGCAGCTTAGGAGCTTTGGGGGAGGAAGCTTTCTTT. Its translation is CASSLGALGEEAFF.